The 29 T cell receptor beta chains below come from one sample, sequenced in a study of shared clonotypes between healthy human individuals. Profiling relied on immunoSEQ multiplex PCR, and the TCRdb table lists in-frame clones only, not all of them. In the table there are about 600,000 clones, around three quarters of which are singletons. Sequencing was carried out using PBMCs. These receptors were collected from a woman aged 40 to 50 in good health. Some clones in this sample may be carry-over from other donors' samples.

This clone was seen once. This sequence joins TRBV13 and TRBJ2-5; 16 nucleotides match TRBD2. Germline CDR1 reads PRHDT; CDR2 reads FYEKMQ (reference sequence). The CDR3 is made up of 17 amino acids. V lost 5 bases, J lost 5 bases, and 8 bases stayed unmatched. CDR3 sequence: CASSRGGLAGGLETQYF. CDR3 nucleotide sequence: TGTGCCAGCAGCAGAGGGGGACTAGCGGGAGGGTTGGAGACCCAGTACTTC.

The chain links TRBV10-1 to TRBJ2-1, with 9 bases identical to TRBD2. The V gene end was trimmed by 3 bases and the J gene end by 2 bases; junction bases not matched to a gene: 8. The CDR3 extends over 17 amino acids. Germline V gene data show CDR1 as WNHNN and CDR2 as SYGVQD (reference sequence). CDR3 DNA: TGCGCCAGCAGTGAAATGGGGTTAGCGGGAGCCTACAATGAGCAGTTCTTC. Protein: CASSEMGLAGAYNEQFF.

The chain has TRBV9 and TRBJ2-4; D not resolved. This CDR3 is 16 amino acids long. The germline V and J ends were trimmed by 3 bases and 7 bases, with 20 bases remaining between them. Germline CDR1 SGDLS, CDR2 YYNGEE. CDR3 loop: CASSAGRASDRNIQYF. The CDR3, as DNA: TGTGCCAGCAGCGCAGGTCGTGCCTCGGATCGGAACATTCAGTACTTC.

The J gene is TRBJ1-1, the V gene TRBV2; a weak D match, TRBD1 (5 bases). The CDR3 runs 14 residues. Trimming pared 2 bases from V and 1 base from J, leaving 8 bases between. The germline CDR1 and CDR2 sequences are SNHLY and FYNNEI. CDR3 protein: CASSEFQGNTEAFF. As DNA, the CDR3 is TGTGCCAGCAGTGAATTTCAGGGGAACACTGAAGCTTTCTTT.

The chain has TRBV5-1 and TRBJ2-3; the match to TRBD2 covers 10 bases. Trimming took 2 bases from V and 2 from J; bases not matched to a gene: 5. Germline V gives CDR1 SGHRS, CDR2 YFSETQ. The length of the CDR3 is 16 residues. The CDR3 DNA follows: TGCGCCAGCAGCTTACGGACTAGCGGTCTCACAGATACGCAGTATTTT. Translation gives CASSLRTSGLTDTQYF.

Note on this clone: This may stem from a read error, because a much larger clone lies one nucleotide away. The rearrangement uses TRBV15 and TRBJ2-2; D possibly uses TRBD1 or TRBD2 (6 bases each). Germline V gene data show CDR1 as LNHNV and CDR2 as YYDKDF (reference sequence). The V end was cut by 11 bases, the J end by 5 bases, with 18 bases between. This CDR3 is built from 14 residues. The CDR3 loop is CAAGGTSSTGELFF. In nucleotides, the CDR3 is TGTGCCGCCGGGGGCACGTCTTCGACCGGGGAGCTGTTTTTT.

The gene calls are TRBV18 and TRBJ2-7; D may correspond to TRBD1 or TRBD2 (5 bases each). Per the germline V gene, CDR1 is KGHSH and CDR2 is LQKENI. CDR3 length: 14 residues. Trimming removed 6 bases at V and 0 bases at J, with 12 bases between. The CDR3: CASSGTQSSYEQYF. DNA for the CDR3: TGTGCCAGCTCCGGGACGCAGAGCTCCTACGAGCAGTACTTC.

The chain employs TRBV6-5 and TRBJ2-1; perhaps TRBD2 as D (5 bases). Trimming stripped 6 bases from V and 8 bases from J, with 14 bases between. This CDR3 region has 13 residues. Germline V gene lookup returns CDR1 MNHEY and CDR2 SVGAGI. CDR3 DNA: TGTGCCAGCAGAAACCCGGACTTAGATGAGCAGTTCTTC. This encodes CASRNPDLDEQFF.

A single count supports this clone. This chain links TRBV4-3 with TRBJ2-3, with D perhaps matching TRBD2 (5 bases). V was trimmed by 1 base and J by 2 bases, leaving 10 bases between them. Germline V gives CDR1 LGHNA, CDR2 YSLEER. CDR3 length: 15 amino acids. Written as DNA, the CDR3 is TGCGCCAGCAGCCAAGTAAAGCGGTTCACAGATACGCAGTATTTT. Its translation: CASSQVKRFTDTQYF.

This chain connects TRBV5-6 to TRBJ1-1; no reliable D call. The CDR3 length is 13 residues. V was pared by 4 bases and J by 1 base, with 8 bases between. CDR1 is SGHDT, CDR2 YYEEEE, per germline. CDR3 residues: CASSRVGNTEAFF. In DNA form, the CDR3 reads TGTGCCAGCAGCCGGGTAGGGAACACTGAAGCTTTCTTT.

This rearrangement joins TRBV27 to TRBJ2-7; D gene ambiguous. V lost 6 bases and J 5 bases, leaving 14 bases between the germline ends. This CDR3 contains 13 residues. CDR1 MNHEY and CDR2 SMNVEV come from the germline V gene (reference sequence). The CDR3 loop is CASSPSRFHEQYF. CDR3 in DNA: TGTGCCAGCAGCCCTTCGCGATTCCACGAGCAGTACTTC.

The chain is built from TRBV9 and TRBJ2-6, with D possibly being TRBD1 (6 bases). V lost 2 bases to trimming and J lost 2 bases, with 8 bases between them. CDR1 is SGDLS and CDR2 is YYNGEE in the germline V gene. The CDR3 is 15 amino acids. CDR3 coding DNA: TGTGCCAGCAGCGTTCACAGGGCTGGGGCCAACGTCCTGACTTTC. Protein sequence: CASSVHRAGANVLTF.

In the case of this clone: This likely comes from a read error, as the CDR3 has no conserved phenylalanine or tryptophan at its end. The V and J genes are TRBV6-1 and TRBJ2-3, with D possibly being TRBD1 or TRBD2 (5 bases each). Germline V gives CDR1 MNHNS, CDR2 SASEGT. The V end lost 7 bases, the J end lost 0 bases, and 14 bases lay between the germline ends. This CDR3 is built from 15 residues. The CDR3 is CASKGPRPSTDTQYL. The CDR3 coding sequence is TGTGCCAGCAAGGGACCTCGCCCCAGCACAGATACGCAGTATCTT.

The chain employs TRBV7-3 and TRBJ2-5; no firm D call. Trimming removed 1 base from V and 8 bases from J, with 11 bases in between. The CDR3 sequence is 13 residues long. Germline-derived CDR1 and CDR2 are SGHTA and FQGTGA. CDR3 residues: CASSLNSHDTQYF. CDR3 DNA sequence: TGTGCCAGCAGCTTAAACTCCCATGATACCCAGTACTTC. Variable domain in full (rest from reference TRBV7-3 and TRBJ2-5): GAGVSQTPSNKVTEKGKYVELRCDPISGHTALYWYRQSLGQGPEFLIYFQGTGAADDSGLPNDRFFAVRPEGSVSTLKIQRTERGDSAVYLCASSLNSHDTQYFGPGTRLLVL.

The table lists this clone with a few counts. The J gene is TRBJ2-7, the V gene TRBV5-6; TRBD2 matches 13 bases. This CDR3 region has 14 residues. V trimming: 2 bases; J trimming: 5 bases; junction bases outside the gene matches: 1. Germline V gene sequence: CDR1 SGHDT, CDR2 YYEEEE. CDR3 in amino acids: CASSLGLAGDEQYF. As DNA, the CDR3 is TGTGCCAGCAGCTTAGGACTAGCGGGAGACGAGCAGTACTTC.

The genes are TRBV6-6 and TRBJ2-1; TRBD1 might be the D (6 bases). Trimming left V 6 bases short and J 4 bases short, with 13 bases between. The CDR3 spans 14 residues. Per germline, CDR1 MNHNY and CDR2 SVGAGI (reference sequence). CDR3 DNA: TGTGCCAGCAGCCCGAGACAGGAGTACAATGAGCAGTTCTTC. This gives the protein CASSPRQEYNEQFF.

V usage is TRBV30 and J usage is TRBJ2-5, with 10 positions matching TRBD2. Germline V gene sequence: CDR1 GTSNPN, CDR2 SVGIG (reference sequence). The CDR3 runs 14 residues. With 3 bases clipped from V and 6 bases from J, the junction kept 7 bases outside the gene matches. This CDR3 is CAWRSSGGGQTQYF. CDR3 bases: TGTGCCTGGAGATCTAGCGGGGGTGGGCAGACCCAGTACTTC.

In regard to this clone: At one end, the junction sequence differs from germline, possibly due to a read error. The V gene is TRBV18, the J gene TRBJ1-2, with D perhaps TRBD1 (5 bases). The length of the CDR3 is 16 residues. CDR1 is KGHSH and CDR2 is LQKENI in the germline V gene. CDR3 in amino acids: CASSIRGYERGYGYTF. CDR3 DNA: TGCGCCAGCTCCATTCGGGGGTACGAGAGGGGCTATGGCTACACCTTC.

This chain uses TRBV30 with TRBJ2-1; the D is unclear. The germline V gene has CDR1 GTSNPN and CDR2 SVGIG (reference sequence). V lost 4 bases and J lost 0, with 10 bases in between. The CDR3 is made up of 14 amino acids. This chain's CDR3 is CAWNLGTSYNEQFF. CDR3 sequence (DNA): TGTGCCTGGAATCTGGGAACCTCCTACAATGAGCAGTTCTTC. The whole variable domain, remainder taken from reference TRBV30 and TRBJ2-1, is SQTIHQWPATLVQPVGSPLSLECTVEGTSNPNLYWYRQAAGRGLQLLFYSVGIGQISSEVPQNLSASRPQDRQFILSSKKLLLSDSGFYLCAWNLGTSYNEQFFGPGTRLTVL.

Turning to this clone: A much larger clone is a single base away; this may be a read error. The same CDR3 is also encoded by other DNA sequences in this sample. The rearrangement joins TRBV11-2 to TRBJ2-7, with D possibly matching TRBD2 (6 bases). This CDR3 contains 15 residues. CDR1 SGHAT and CDR2 FQNNGV come from the germline V gene. As DNA, the CDR3 is TGTGCCAGCAGCTTAGGCCTGGGACTCAGCTACGAACAGTACTTC. Protein: CASSLGLGLSYEQYF.

The chain uses TRBV5-1 and TRBJ2-7, with TRBD2 as a possible D gene (5 bases). The CDR3 runs 15 residues. Germline V gene lookup returns CDR1 SGHRS and CDR2 YFSETQ. V was trimmed by 0 bases and J by 4 bases, leaving 14 bases between them. This chain's CDR3 is CASSLEAGLTYEQYF. The CDR3 nucleotides read TGCGCCAGCAGCTTGGAGGCCGGACTTACTTACGAGCAGTACTTC.

The rearrangement joins TRBV5-4 to TRBJ1-2, with 7 nucleotides matching TRBD1. The V segment lost 7 bases and the J segment 3 bases; nucleotides outside the gene matches: 3. CDR3 length: 12 residues. Germline lookup yields CDR1 SGHNT and CDR2 YYREEE (reference sequence). Here the CDR3 reads CASQGGDYGYTF. CDR3 bases: TGTGCCAGCCAGGGGGGGGACTATGGCTACACCTTC.

As concerns this clone: A much bigger clone sits one base away, suggesting this may be a read error. The CDR3 does not close with the conserved phenylalanine or tryptophan, likely indicating a read error. The J gene is TRBJ1-1, the V gene TRBV7-2; D is uncertain. Germline V lookup: CDR1 SGHTA, CDR2 FQGNSA. The CDR3 has 12 amino acids. V was clipped by 5 bases and J by 4 bases, with 8 bases between them. In DNA, the CDR3 is TGTGCCAGCAGCCCCTCGATCACTGAAGCTTTCTCT. Its protein is CASSPSITEAFS.

This chain links TRBV30 with TRBJ1-1, with D unclear. V shed 0 bases and J shed 1 base, with 6 bases lying between them. Germline CDR1 GTSNPN, CDR2 SVGIG (reference sequence). There are 13 residues in the CDR3. CDR3: CAWSVWQNTEAFF. The CDR3 region has the DNA TGTGCCTGGAGTGTATGGCAGAACACTGAAGCTTTCTTT.

V is TRBV27 and J is TRBJ2-3; 10 bases are shared with TRBD1. This CDR3 region has 15 residues. Germline values: CDR1 MNHEY, CDR2 SMNVEV (reference sequence). V lost 7 bases to trimming and J lost 7 bases; unmatched junction nucleotides: 11. CDR3 loop: CASTPGTGARNTQYF. Here the CDR3 DNA reads TGTGCCAGCACCCCAGGGACAGGGGCGCGGAATACGCAGTATTTT.

Points on this clone: The identical CDR3 is also encoded by other nucleotide sequences in the sample. The V gene is TRBV27, the J gene TRBJ2-3; 9 positions match TRBD1. The CDR3 contains 14 residues. CDR1 and CDR2 (germline): MNHEY, SMNVEV (reference sequence). V shed 3 bases, J shed 3 bases, and the junction held 1 base outside the gene matches. The CDR3 sequence: CASSLDRGTDTQYF. Here the CDR3 DNA reads TGTGCCAGCAGTTTGGACAGGGGAACAGATACGCAGTATTTT.

This clone came up once. This chain links TRBV28 with TRBJ2-2; 8 bases align to TRBD2. Trimming took 3 bases from V and 5 from J; bases not matched to a gene: 8. Germline values: CDR1 MDHEN, CDR2 SYDVKM. The CDR3 covers 16 residues. The CDR3 is CASSLRSGGGTGELFF. The CDR3 nucleotides are TGTGCCAGCAGTTTGCGGTCGGGAGGGGGTACCGGGGAGCTGTTTTTT.

This clone was seen a handful of times. The chain combines TRBV6-5 with TRBJ2-1; 15 bases are a match to TRBD2. Trimming at V came to 5 bases and at J to 7 bases, leaving 3 bases not matched to a gene. The CDR3 consists of 15 residues. CDR1 MNHEY and CDR2 SVGAGI come from the germline V gene. The CDR3 coding sequence is TGTGCCAGCAGTCAAGGGACTAGCGGGAGGAATGAGCAGTTCTTC. As protein: CASSQGTSGRNEQFF.

This clone was seen a handful of times. The CDR3 DNA follows: TGTGCCTGGAGTGTAACGGGGGATTCACCCCTCCACTTT. Translated, it gives CAWSVTGDSPLHF. V gene TRBV30 combines with J gene TRBJ1-6; tentative D call: TRBD1 (5 bases). Trimming took 0 bases from V and 8 from J, leaving 8 bases between them. The CDR3 has 13 residues. Germline V gene data show CDR1 as GTSNPN and CDR2 as SVGIG (reference sequence).